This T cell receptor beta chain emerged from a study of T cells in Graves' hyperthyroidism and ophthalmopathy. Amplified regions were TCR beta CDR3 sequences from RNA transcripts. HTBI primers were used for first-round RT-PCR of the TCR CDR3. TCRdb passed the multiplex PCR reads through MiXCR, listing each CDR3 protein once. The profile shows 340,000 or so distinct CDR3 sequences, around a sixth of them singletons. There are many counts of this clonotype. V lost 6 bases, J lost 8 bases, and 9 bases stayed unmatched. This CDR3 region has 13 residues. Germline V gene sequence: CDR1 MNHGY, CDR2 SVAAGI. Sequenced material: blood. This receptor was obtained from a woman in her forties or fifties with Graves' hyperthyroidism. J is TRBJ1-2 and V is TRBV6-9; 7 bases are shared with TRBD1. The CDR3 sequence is CASRQGTQGGYTF. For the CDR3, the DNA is TGTGCCAGCAGACAGGGGACTCAAGGAGGCTACACCTTC.